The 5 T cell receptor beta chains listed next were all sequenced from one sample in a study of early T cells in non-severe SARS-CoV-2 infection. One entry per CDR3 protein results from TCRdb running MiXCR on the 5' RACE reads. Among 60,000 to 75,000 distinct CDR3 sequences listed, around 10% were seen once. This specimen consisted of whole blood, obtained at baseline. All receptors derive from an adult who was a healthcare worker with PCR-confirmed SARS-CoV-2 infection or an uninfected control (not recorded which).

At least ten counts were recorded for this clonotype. CDR3 amino acids: CASSLTPLWAGEETQYF. As DNA, the CDR3 is TGTGCCAGCAGTCTAACCCCCCTTTGGGCGGGAGAAGAGACCCAGTACTTC. The V and J genes are TRBV2 and TRBJ2-5; 7 nucleotides line up with TRBD2. The CDR3 is 17 residues long. V was clipped by 5 bases and J by 3 bases; unmatched bases: 15. CDR1 SNHLY and CDR2 FYNNEI come from the germline V gene. Supplemented by reference TRBV2 and TRBJ2-5, the full variable domain reads EPEVTQTPSHQVTQMGQEVILRCVPISNHLYFYWYRQILGQKVEFLVSFYNNEISEKSEIFDDQFSVERPDGSNFTLKIRSTKLEDSAMYFCASSLTPLWAGEETQYFGPGTRLLVL.

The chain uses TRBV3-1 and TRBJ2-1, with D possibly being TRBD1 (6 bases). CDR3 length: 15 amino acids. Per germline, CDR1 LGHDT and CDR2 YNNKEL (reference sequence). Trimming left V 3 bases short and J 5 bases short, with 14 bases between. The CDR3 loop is CASSQLLGQNNEQFF. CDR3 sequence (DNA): TGTGCCAGCAGCCAGCTCCTCGGACAGAACAATGAGCAGTTCTTC.

This chain's CDR3 is CASSQETGGYEEQYF. Written as DNA, the CDR3 is TGTGCCAGCAGCCAAGAGACGGGAGGGTACGAAGAGCAGTACTTC. The gene calls are TRBV14 and TRBJ2-7; 8 bases map to TRBD2. This CDR3 is 15 amino acids long. J was trimmed by 7 bases and V by 0 bases; bases with no gene match: 8. From germline, CDR1 is SGHDN and CDR2 FVKESK.

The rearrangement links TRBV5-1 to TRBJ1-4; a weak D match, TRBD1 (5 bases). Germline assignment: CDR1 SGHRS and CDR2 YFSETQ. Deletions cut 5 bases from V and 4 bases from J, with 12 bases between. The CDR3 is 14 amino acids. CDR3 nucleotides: TGCGCCAGCAGTCGCGGGACCGGTAATGAAAAACTGTTTTTT. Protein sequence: CASSRGTGNEKLFF.

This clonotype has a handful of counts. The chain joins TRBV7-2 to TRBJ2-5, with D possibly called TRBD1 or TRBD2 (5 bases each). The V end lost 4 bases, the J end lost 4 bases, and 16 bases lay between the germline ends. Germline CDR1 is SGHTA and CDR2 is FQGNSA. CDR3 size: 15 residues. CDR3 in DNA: TGTGCCAGCAGCTCAGACTCCGGGACCCTAGAGACCCAGTACTTC. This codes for CASSSDSGTLETQYF. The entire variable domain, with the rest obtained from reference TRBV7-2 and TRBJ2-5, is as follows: GAGVSQSPSNKVTEKGKDVELRCDPISGHTALYWYRQSLGQGLEFLIYFQGNSAPDKSGLPSDRFSAERTGGSVSTLTIQRTQQEDSAVYLCASSSDSGTLETQYFGPGTRLLVL.